The source of this T cell receptor beta chain is a study of CD4 T cells in relation to SARS-CoV-2 and coronaviruses. Looking at the study overall: ViraFEST: approximately eleven-day antigen culture of PBMCs, then TCR beta CDR3 sequencing.

Whole-study results and caveats: In around 60% of donors, memory CD4+ clonotypes crossrecognized SARS-CoV-2 and at least one common cold coronavirus spike.

This table comes from immunoSEQ multiplex PCR, and its TCRdb copy is limited to in-frame clones, with some not included. This table holds 15,000 to 20,000 clones, 70% to 90% found once. On this clone itself: Its antigen is as yet unknown.

CDR1 is LNHDA and CDR2 is SQIVND in the germline V gene (reference sequence). The CDR3 length is 16 residues. Before the COVID-19 pandemic, during about 2011-2019, CD4+ T cells were taken from unexposed donors. After ten to eleven days of culture, CD4+ T cells were isolated. Cells permitting, SARS-CoV-2 S/N and four cold-coronavirus spikes were tested on unexposed-donor CD4+ T cells. The TCR originated in a human donor in good health. The chain couples TRBV19 to TRBJ2-3; D may match TRBD1 or TRBD2 (5 bases each). Sequencing was performed on CD4+ T cells from PBMCs, cultured in vitro. The CDR3 protein is CATGRRGSSGTDTQYF. The CDR3 nucleotides are TGTGCTACTGGTCGCCGGGGCAGCTCGGGCACAGATACGCAGTATTTT.